The 9 T cell receptor beta chains in this list originate from one sample, sequenced in a study of early T cells in non-severe SARS-CoV-2 infection (dated by TCRdb to the early 2020s). Library preparation was by 5' RACE. The instrument was a NextSeq 500. TCRdb ran its own pipeline on the public reads, namely fastp trimming at Q25 and MiXCR clone calling, and kept in-frame beta chains. Each entry is one CDR3 protein sequence, shown with its most common DNA and genes. The table for this sample lists around 83,000 distinct CDR3 sequences; less than 11% of them were counted only once. Of the sample, 8% to 10% is held by the ten largest clones. This specimen was whole blood, taken at baseline. Every receptor here comes from an adult who was a healthcare worker with PCR-confirmed SARS-CoV-2 infection or an uninfected control (not recorded which).

The rearrangement joins TRBV10-1 to TRBJ1-1; D is uncertain. The CDR3 runs to 14 residues. Trimming took 2 bases from V and 1 from J, leaving 8 bases between them. Per the germline V gene, CDR1 is WNHNN and CDR2 is SYGVQD (reference sequence). The CDR3 protein is CASSEVRSNTEAFF. In nucleotides, the CDR3 is TGCGCCAGCAGTGAGGTCAGATCGAACACTGAAGCTTTCTTT.

This clonotype has a count of ten or more. The V gene is TRBV6-6, the J gene TRBJ2-1; D might be TRBD2 (7 bases). The CDR3 runs 14 residues. Looked up from germline, CDR1 is MNHNY and CDR2 is SVGAGI (reference sequence). Between the trimmed V and J ends, which lost 8 bases and 4 bases, there was a span of 15 bases. CDR3 in DNA: TGTGCCAGCCTGGGGGGGCCGATGTACAATGAGCAGTTCTTC. This sequence encodes CASLGGPMYNEQFF.

The table lists this clonotype with many counts. The V gene is TRBV14, the J gene TRBJ2-6; D gene unclear. The germline V gene encodes CDR1 SGHDN and CDR2 FVKESK. V was cut by 1 base and J by 0 bases, with 7 bases left in between. The CDR3 is made up of 16 amino acids. The CDR3 here is CASSQASFSGANVLTF. CDR3 DNA: TGTGCCAGCAGCCAAGCTTCGTTCTCTGGGGCCAACGTCCTGACTTTC. Looking up the rest from reference TRBV14 and TRBJ2-6 gives the full variable domain: EAGVTQFPSHSVIEKGQTVTLRCDPISGHDNLYWYRRVMGKEIKFLLHFVKESKQDESGMPNNRFLAERTGGTYSTLKVQPAELEDSGVYFCASSQASFSGANVLTFGAGSRLTVL.

This clonotype was picked up many times. CDR3 nucleotides: TGTGCCAGCAGTTCCCGGGGGGGGTTAAATGAGCAGTTCTTC. Translating it yields CASSSRGGLNEQFF. The V and J genes are TRBV12-3 or TRBV12-4 and TRBJ2-1, with 8 bases that match TRBD2. CDR3 length equals 14 residues. V lost 4 bases to trimming and J lost 7 bases; unmatched junction nucleotides: 6.

The V and J genes are TRBV25-1 and TRBJ2-6, with 7 bases that match TRBD1. Germline CDR1 is MGHDK and CDR2 is SYGVNS. This CDR3 spans 17 amino acids. The J segment lost 6 bases and the V segment lost 4 bases, leaving 12 bases of the junction unmatched. DNA for the CDR3: TGTGCCAGCAGTGCCGGGACAGCGTTGCCTCAGGCCAACGTCCTGACTTTC. Residues: CASSAGTALPQANVLTF.

This clonotype has a handful of counts. The chain couples TRBV18 to TRBJ2-1, with D tentatively TRBD1 or TRBD2 (6 bases each). CDR3 size: 16 residues. Per germline, CDR1 KGHSH and CDR2 LQKENI. V was pared by 3 bases and J by 4 bases, with 16 bases between. CDR3 in amino acids: CASSPRSRGVYNEQFF. The CDR3 DNA reads as TGTGCCAGCTCACCGAGATCAAGGGGGGTTTACAATGAGCAGTTCTTC.

In its sample, this clonotype was seen many times. The gene calls are TRBV12-3 or TRBV12-4 and TRBJ2-1; 9 nucleotides agree with TRBD2. This CDR3 is built from 20 residues. The V gene end was trimmed by 5 bases and the J gene end by 5 bases; junction bases not matched to a gene: 22. This chain's CDR3 is CASSPRRAGGPRAFHNEQFF. The DNA for the CDR3 is TGTGCCAGCAGTCCTCGCCGGGCGGGAGGGCCGAGGGCATTCCACAATGAGCAGTTCTTC.

The rearrangement uses TRBV7-9 and TRBJ2-7; tentatively, D is TRBD1 (6 bases). The ends were cut back, 1 base at V and 5 bases at J, with 6 bases in the middle. In germline, CDR1 is SEHNR, CDR2 FQNEAQ (reference sequence). The CDR3 has 12 amino acids. CDR3 sequence: CASSLGGHEQYF. The CDR3 coding sequence is TGTGCCAGCAGCTTAGGGGGGCACGAGCAGTACTTC.

This chain connects TRBV7-9 to TRBJ2-2, with 8 bases lining up with TRBD2. With 5 bases clipped from V and 7 bases from J, the junction kept 15 bases outside the gene matches. The CDR3 is 17 residues long. Germline values: CDR1 SEHNR, CDR2 FQNEAQ (reference sequence). Written as DNA, the CDR3 is TGTGCCAGCAGCGCCCCGTCCGGGACTAGTATCATCGGGGAGCTGTTTTTT. This sequence encodes CASSAPSGTSIIGELFF.